This T cell receptor beta chain was profiled in a study of response to subunit inactivated influenza vaccine. Study-wide findings and caveats: Each seasonal flu vaccination may recruit only limited new T cells, authors suggested.

TCRdb re-called the RT-PCR reads through MiXCR, storing one row per CDR3 protein. This sample has about 800,000 distinct CDR3 sequences, with around 20% found just once. This clonotype has a handful of counts. Its antigen remains unknown. The CDR3 has 14 amino acids. V was pared by 6 bases and J by 2 bases, with 6 bases of the junction left unmatched. Per germline, CDR1 SQVTM and CDR2 ANQGSEA. The TCR was taken from a man over 45 who received an inactivated influenza vaccine. This chain joins TRBV29-1 and TRBJ1-5, with 8 bases lining up with TRBD1. This specimen was PBMCs from blood, taken about 5 days after vaccination. CDR3 protein: CSVRTGSGNQPQHF. The CDR3 region has the DNA TGCAGCGTGAGGACAGGGTCAGGCAATCAGCCCCAGCATTTT. Based on the CDR3 plus reference TRBV29-1 and TRBJ1-5, the full variable domain is SAVISQKPSRDICQRGTSLTIQCQVDSQVTMMFWYRQQPGQSLTLIATANQGSEATYESGFVIDKFPISRPNLTFSTLTVSNMSPEDSSIYLCSVRTGSGNQPQHFGDGTRLSIL.